These T cell receptor beta chains were read from a single sample in a study of identical twins. TCRdb reprocessed the 5' RACE reads with MiXCR, giving one entry per CDR3 protein. This sample yields more than 1.5 million distinct CDR3 sequences, of which about 32% are seen a single time; roughly 0.3% belongs to the top ten. Source material: cord blood. Source of these receptors: a newborn girl in good health. CDR3s leave out the opening cysteine and the closing phenylalanine or tryptophan.

v_gene	j_gene	CDR3aa
TRBV4-2	TRBJ2-7	ASSQDWGGSGYEQY
TRBV4-2	TRBJ2-1	ASSQEIAGSSYNEQF
TRBV27	TRBJ1-5	ASSLGRLRPQH
TRBV27	TRBJ1-1	ASSPQVSREAF
TRBV5-1	TRBJ2-1	ASSLGNSNEQF
TRBV7-9	TRBJ2-5	ASSLAWSSRETQY
TRBV27	TRBJ2-3	ASSLSKGWDTQY
TRBV11-2	TRBJ2-3	ASSLWGLAGDTQY
TRBV6-6	TRBJ1-5	ASSYGTYNQPQH
TRBV9	TRBJ1-1	ASSVEDRLRTEAF
TRBV7-2	TRBJ2-7	ASSLREGSSGFSYEQY
TRBV5-1	TRBJ2-7	ASSLAGTSLATYEQY
TRBV9	TRBJ1-2	ASSTRTDYGYT
TRBV5-1	TRBJ2-1	ASSLGGVGDEQF
TRBV6-5	TRBJ2-3	ASSDRQATTDTQY